This passage covers 24 T cell receptor beta chains from one sample sequenced in a study of T cell repertoires in cytomegalovirus infection. Each CDR3 protein gets one entry after TCRdb re-called the reads with MiXCR. The table has 400,000 or so distinct CDR3 sequences, approximately 31% seen once. The sequencing input was PBMCs. The receptors derive from a human donor in good health (CMV status not recorded). Some clones in this sample may be carry-over from other donors' samples.

The sample holds one count of this clonotype. V is TRBV20-1 and J is TRBJ2-5; D uncertain. Looked up from germline, CDR1 is DFQATT and CDR2 is SNEGSKA (reference sequence). V shed 6 bases and J shed 2 bases, with 16 bases lying between them. The CDR3 sequence is 14 residues long. The CDR3, as DNA: TGCAGTGCCATTCCGCAAAGAGCGCAAGAGACCCAGTACTTC. Its translation is CSAIPQRAQETQYF.

This clonotype has just a few counts. The chain has TRBV6-2 or TRBV6-3 and TRBJ2-7; no clear D gene. The CDR3 runs 13 residues. V lost 11 bases and J 2 bases, leaving 16 bases between the germline ends. The germline gives CDR1 MNHEY, CDR2 SVGEGT. CDR3 loop: CAASINRAYEQYF. The CDR3 nucleotides are TGTGCCGCCAGCATTAACCGCGCCTACGAGCAGTACTTC.

There are many counts of this clonotype. In DNA form, the CDR3 reads TGTGCCAGCAGTCGAAGCGGGAGCAAGGGGGCCACAGATACGCAGTATTTT. It translates to CASSRSGSKGATDTQYF. The rearrangement links TRBV7-9 to TRBJ2-3, with TRBD2 as a possible D gene (8 bases). Between the trimmed V and J ends, which lost 6 bases and 2 bases, there was a span of 21 bases. Looked up from germline, CDR1 is SEHNR and CDR2 is FQNEAQ (reference sequence). The length of the CDR3 is 17 residues.

This clonotype was recorded a few times. The chain uses TRBV28 and TRBJ1-4; D is perhaps TRBD1 (6 bases). Trimming cost V 5 bases and J 7 bases, with 17 bases left between them. Germline CDR1 reads MDHEN; CDR2 reads SYDVKM. This CDR3 is 15 amino acids long. The CDR3 DNA sequence: TGTGCCAGCAGTCCAACCGGGACAAAGAGTGAAAAACTGTTTTTT. Protein sequence: CASSPTGTKSEKLFF.

The sample holds one count of this clonotype. Mismatch with germline at one junction end may stem from a read error. This chain connects TRBV7-6 to TRBJ2-1, with D unresolved. The CDR3 covers 17 residues. Germline lookup yields CDR1 SGHVS and CDR2 FNYEAQ. CDR3 coding DNA: TGTGCCAGCAGCTTAGGAGTAGCTGAGAGCTCCTACAATGAGCCGTTCTTC. It encodes CASSLGVAESSYNEPFF.

This sequence joins TRBV7-6 and TRBJ2-5, with 8 bases aligning to TRBD2. The J segment lost 6 bases and the V segment lost 6 bases, leaving 12 bases of the junction unmatched. Per the germline V gene, CDR1 is SGHVS and CDR2 is FNYEAQ. This CDR3 has 15 residues. The CDR3 DNA reads TGTGCCAGCAGACGTTCGGGGGGGACCGGGAAGACCCAGTACTTC. Amino acid sequence: CASRRSGGTGKTQYF.

This clonotype was detected ten times or more. The chain combines TRBV12-3 or TRBV12-4 with TRBJ1-1; possible D gene TRBD1, 5 bases. Between the trimmed V and J ends, which lost 4 bases and 0 bases, there was a span of 6 bases. This CDR3 is built from 13 residues. The CDR3 DNA reads TGTGCCAGCAGTTGGACACTGAACACTGAAGCTTTCTTT. Its translation is CASSWTLNTEAFF.

The V and J genes are TRBV7-6 and TRBJ2-5; 7 nucleotides agree with TRBD1. CDR1 and CDR2 (germline): SGHVS, FNYEAQ. CDR3 length equals 17 residues. Losses at the gene ends were 4 bases for V and 0 bases for J; bases not matched to a gene: 11. CDR3 amino acids: CASSYHPQGVYQETQYF. Here the CDR3 DNA reads TGTGCCAGCAGCTACCACCCCCAGGGGGTGTACCAAGAGACCCAGTACTTC. Supplemented by reference TRBV7-6 and TRBJ2-5, the full variable domain reads GAGVSQSPRYKVTKRGQDVALRCDPISGHVSLYWYRQALGQGPEFLTYFNYEAQQDKSGLPNDRFSAERPEGSISTLTIQRTEQRDSAMYRCASSYHPQGVYQETQYFGPGTRLLVL.

The chain carries TRBV10-2 and TRBJ1-1; 7 nucleotides match TRBD1. Trimming took 7 bases from V and 1 from J; bases not matched to a gene: 6. Germline lookup yields CDR1 WSHSY and CDR2 SAAADI. The CDR3 loop spans 14 amino acids. CDR3 coding DNA: TGCGCCAGCACCGAGCGGGACAGGAACACTGAAGCTTTCTTT. Its translation is CASTERDRNTEAFF.

The chain couples TRBV10-2 to TRBJ1-2; possibly TRBD1 for D (5 bases). V lost 6 bases and J lost 7, with 24 bases in between. This CDR3 contains 16 residues. CDR1 is WSHSY, CDR2 SAAADI, per germline. DNA for the CDR3: TGCGCCAGCAGCCCGTTTACAGGCCCGTCTATGAGTGGCTACACCTTC. Translation gives CASSPFTGPSMSGYTF.

This clonotype was seen more than once but under ten times. The CDR3 region has the DNA TGTGCCAGTAGCAAGGGGCACACAGATACGCAGTATTTT. As protein: CASSKGHTDTQYF. The chain recombines TRBV19 with TRBJ2-3; D perhaps matches TRBD1 (5 bases). Germline CDR1 and CDR2: LNHDA and SQIVND (reference sequence). V lost 6 bases, J lost 2 bases, and 9 bases lay in between. The length of the CDR3 is 13 residues.

This clonotype was found many times. V is TRBV7-8 and J is TRBJ2-1; TRBD2 agrees at 13 bases. Germline V gene lookup returns CDR1 SGHVS and CDR2 FQNEAQ. The V segment lost 5 bases and the J segment 9 bases; nucleotides outside the gene matches: 4. The CDR3 length is 14 residues. The DNA for the CDR3 is TGTGCCAGCAGCCCCACTAGCGGGGGGGGTGAGCAGTTCTTC. Its protein product is CASSPTSGGGEQFF.

The chain is built from TRBV4-1 and TRBJ1-2, with 7 bases lining up with TRBD1. Germline V CDR1 and CDR2: MGHRA, YSYEKL. V shed 1 base, J shed 12 bases, and the junction held 11 bases outside the gene matches. This CDR3 has 14 residues. As DNA, the CDR3 is TGCGCCAGCAGCCAAGGACAGGGTCTGGGAGGCGACACCTTC. This encodes CASSQGQGLGGDTF.

This clonotype was detected many times. The chain uses TRBV7-8 and TRBJ2-3, with D perhaps matching TRBD2 (6 bases). CDR3 size: 16 residues. Germline-derived CDR1 and CDR2 are SGHVS and FQNEAQ. Between the trimmed V and J ends, which lost 1 base and 7 bases, there was a span of 18 bases. The CDR3 nucleotides are TGTGCCAGCAGCTTAGGGCGGGGCAAAAAGATACATACGCAGTATTTT. Translated: CASSLGRGKKIHTQYF.

The table lists this clonotype with many counts. The chain is built from TRBV7-6 and TRBJ2-2; TRBD2 matches 11 bases. Germline lookup yields CDR1 SGHVS and CDR2 FNYEAQ. V lost 5 bases to trimming and J lost 5 bases; unmatched junction nucleotides: 16. The CDR3 sequence is 19 residues long. CDR3 residues: CASSTLGSGGAIGTGELFF. The CDR3 DNA sequence: TGTGCCAGCAGCACCCTTGGTAGCGGGGGGGCCATCGGTACCGGGGAGCTGTTTTTT.

The sample holds many counts of this clonotype. This chain uses TRBV7-8 with TRBJ2-2, with D perhaps TRBD1 or TRBD2 (5 bases each). Trimming took 5 bases from V and 7 from J, leaving 17 bases between them. The CDR3 extends over 15 amino acids. The germline gives CDR1 SGHVS, CDR2 FQNEAQ. Written as DNA, the CDR3 is TGTGCCAGCAGCCTAGGGGCGAGGGCGGTCGGGGAGCTGTTTTTT. The encoded protein is CASSLGARAVGELFF.

In regard to this clonotype: A much larger clone is a single base away; this may be a read error. The gene calls are TRBV7-2 and TRBJ1-6, with 7 bases lining up with TRBD1. Germline CDR1 is SGHTA and CDR2 is FQGNSA. This CDR3 is 15 amino acids long. The V gene end was trimmed by 5 bases and the J gene end by 7 bases; junction bases not matched to a gene: 8. The CDR3 DNA follows: TGTGCCAGCAGCAGTCTTACAGGGGTGAATTCACCCCTCCACTTT. This encodes CASSSLTGVNSPLHF.

The CDR3 reads CASSPTGEGNIQYF. The DNA for the CDR3 is TGCGCCAGCAGTCCCACAGGGGAGGGAAACATTCAGTACTTC. V gene TRBV10-1 combines with J gene TRBJ2-4; D may match TRBD1 or TRBD2 (7 bases each). V was trimmed by 5 bases and J by 6 bases, leaving 14 bases between them. CDR3 length: 14 amino acids. CDR1 is WNHNN and CDR2 is SYGVQD in the germline V gene (reference sequence).

The V gene is TRBV7-9, the J gene TRBJ2-5; maybe TRBD2 (5 bases). This CDR3 comprises 15 residues. CDR1 and CDR2 from the germline V gene are SEHNR and FQNEAQ (reference sequence). V was pared by 4 bases and J by 4 bases, with 16 bases between. This chain's CDR3 is CASSSGGLGVETQYF. In DNA form, the CDR3 reads TGTGCCAGCAGCTCGGGCGGGCTAGGCGTAGAGACCCAGTACTTC.

A few counts support this clonotype. The genes are TRBV29-1 and TRBJ2-3, with 7 bases matching TRBD1. Germline loops: CDR1 SQVTM, CDR2 ANQGSEA. With 4 bases clipped from V and 6 bases from J, the junction kept 10 bases outside the gene matches. The CDR3 is 14 residues long. CDR3 sequence reads: CSVARGGAADTQYF. The CDR3 DNA follows: TGCAGCGTTGCGAGAGGGGGCGCCGCCGATACGCAGTATTTT.

This clonotype was counted many times. The gene calls are TRBV6-2 or TRBV6-3 and TRBJ2-3; TRBD2 aligns across 10 bases. This CDR3 comprises 15 residues. V shed 5 bases, J shed 7 bases, and the junction held 9 bases outside the gene matches. Germline V lookup: CDR1 MNHEY, CDR2 SVGEGT. CDR3 sequence (DNA): TGTGCCAGCAGTCCCTTGGGGACTAGCGTAAATACGCAGTATTTT. It codes for CASSPLGTSVNTQYF.

The table lists this clonotype with many counts. The chain uses TRBV11-2 and TRBJ2-1; D unclear. Looked up from germline, CDR1 is SGHAT and CDR2 is FQNNGV. The CDR3 has 15 amino acids. V was clipped by 5 bases and J by 0 bases, with 11 bases between them. The CDR3 coding sequence is TGTGCCAGCAGCATGGACGTGAGCTCCTACAATGAGCAGTTCTTC. Translated: CASSMDVSSYNEQFF.

The chain has TRBV20-1 and TRBJ2-1, with TRBD2 matching 10 bases. Germline-derived CDR1 and CDR2 are DFQATT and SNEGSKA (reference sequence). Trimming removed 2 bases from V and 4 bases from J; junction bases left unmatched: 11. The CDR3 sequence is 17 residues long. CDR3 region: CSARPSGGAGVYNEQFF. DNA for the CDR3: TGCAGTGCTAGACCCAGCGGGGGGGCCGGGGTATACAATGAGCAGTTCTTC.

This chain links TRBV19 with TRBJ2-5; TRBD1 matches at 8 bases. Unmatched junction bases numbered 7, after V lost 4 bases and J lost 3 bases. Germline CDR1 and CDR2: LNHDA and SQIVND (reference sequence). The CDR3 is 15 amino acids. The CDR3 DNA reads TGTGCCAGTAGTAGCCCCGGACAGGGAAAAGAGACCCAGTACTTC. Its translation: CASSSPGQGKETQYF.